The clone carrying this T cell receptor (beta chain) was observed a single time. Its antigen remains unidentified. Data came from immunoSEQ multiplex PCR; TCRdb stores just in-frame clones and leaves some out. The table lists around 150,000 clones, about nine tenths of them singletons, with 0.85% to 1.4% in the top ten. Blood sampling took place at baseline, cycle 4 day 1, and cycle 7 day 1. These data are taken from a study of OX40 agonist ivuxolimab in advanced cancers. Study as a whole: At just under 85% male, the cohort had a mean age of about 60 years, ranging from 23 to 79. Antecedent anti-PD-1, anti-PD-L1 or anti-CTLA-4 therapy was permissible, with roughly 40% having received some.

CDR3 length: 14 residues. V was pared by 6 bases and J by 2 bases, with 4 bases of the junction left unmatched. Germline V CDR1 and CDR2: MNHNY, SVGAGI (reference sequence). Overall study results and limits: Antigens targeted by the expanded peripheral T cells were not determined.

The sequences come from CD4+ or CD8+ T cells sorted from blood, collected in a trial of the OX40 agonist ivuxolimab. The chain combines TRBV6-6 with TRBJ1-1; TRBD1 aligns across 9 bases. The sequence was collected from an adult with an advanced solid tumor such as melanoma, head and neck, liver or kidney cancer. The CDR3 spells CASSLGQGNTEAFF. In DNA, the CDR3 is TGTGCCAGCAGCCTGGGACAGGGCAACACTGAAGCTTTCTTT.